These 9 T cell receptor beta chains originate from one sample sequenced in a study of cytomegalovirus exposure and HLA in healthy donors. The PCR employed 60 Vbeta primers together with 13 Jbeta primers. TCRdb's table, derived via immunoSEQ multiplex PCR, lists solely in-frame clones and lacks some. Of 150,000 or so clones in the sample, around four fifths were seen once. The sequenced sample consisted of PBMCs. All receptors come from a woman aged 40 to 49 in good health and CMV-seronegative.

This rearrangement joins TRBV7-9 to TRBJ2-1; perhaps TRBD2 as D (6 bases). V gave up 5 bases and J gave up 0 bases, with 11 bases separating them. This CDR3 spans 15 amino acids. Germline V gene sequence: CDR1 SEHNR, CDR2 FQNEAQ (reference sequence). The CDR3 coding sequence is TGTGCCAGCAGCCCCCACGGGAGCTCCTACAATGAGCAGTTCTTC. It encodes CASSPHGSSYNEQFF.

This clone was picked up a small number of times. This chain joins TRBV15 and TRBJ2-1; TRBD2 aligns across 8 bases. The CDR3 totals 16 residues. V was clipped by 0 bases and J by 4 bases; unmatched bases: 5. Germline lookup yields CDR1 LNHNV and CDR2 YYDKDF (reference sequence). CDR3 loop: CATSRDLAGGYNEQFF. CDR3 nucleotide sequence: TGTGCCACCAGCAGAGATCTCGCGGGAGGATACAATGAGCAGTTCTTC. The full variable domain, completed using reference TRBV15 and TRBJ2-1, is DAMVIQNPRYQVTQFGKPVTLSCSQTLNHNVMYWYQQKSSQAPKLLFHYYDKDFNNEADTPDNFQSRRPNTSFCFLDIRSPGLGDTAMYLCATSRDLAGGYNEQFFGPGTRLTVL.

V usage is TRBV19 and J usage is TRBJ1-5, with TRBD1 identical over 8 bases. Germline values: CDR1 LNHDA, CDR2 SQIVND (reference sequence). This CDR3 is 14 amino acids long. Unmatched junction bases numbered 6, after V lost 6 bases and J lost 5 bases. This CDR3 reads CASRQGAPDQPQHF. DNA for the CDR3: TGTGCCAGTAGGCAGGGGGCCCCGGATCAGCCCCAGCATTTT.

This chain joins TRBV6-5 and TRBJ2-7; D is unclear. V lost 2 bases and J 1 base, leaving 9 bases between the germline ends. The CDR3 loop spans 14 amino acids. The V gene's germline CDR1 is MNHEY and CDR2 SVGAGI. The DNA of the CDR3 is TGTGCCAGCAGTTACCTCAAGGAGTCCTACGAGCAGTACTTC. This codes for CASSYLKESYEQYF.

V is TRBV7-3 and J is TRBJ2-3; 7 bases map to TRBD1. The germline CDR1 and CDR2 sequences are SGHTA and FQGTGA. The CDR3 sequence is 18 residues long. V dropped 2 bases and J dropped 4; count of bases not matched to a gene: 15. The CDR3 loop reads CASSLSGGCFSGADTQYF. CDR3 nucleotide sequence: TGTGCCAGCAGCTTATCAGGGGGTTGTTTCTCTGGCGCAGATACGCAGTATTTT. Filled out from reference TRBV7-3 and TRBJ2-3, the complete variable domain reads GAGVSQTPSNKVTEKGKYVELRCDPISGHTALYWYRQSLGQGPEFLIYFQGTGAADDSGLPNDRFFAVRPEGSVSTLKIQRTERGDSAVYLCASSLSGGCFSGADTQYFGPGTRLTVL.

The chain is built from TRBV4-2 and TRBJ2-6, with D hard to call. Germline V lookup: CDR1 LGHNA, CDR2 YNFKEQ. The CDR3 runs to 15 residues. V was pared by 3 bases and J by 0 bases, with 6 bases between. The CDR3 is CASSHVSSGANVLTF. The CDR3 coding sequence is TGTGCCAGCAGCCACGTCAGCTCTGGGGCCAACGTCCTGACTTTC.

This chain joins TRBV6-6 and TRBJ2-5, with TRBD2 identical over 7 bases. The CDR3 loop spans 14 amino acids. The V and J ends lost 5 bases and 5 bases, in that order; junction bases with no gene match: 8. From germline, CDR1 is MNHNY and CDR2 SVGAGI (reference sequence). The CDR3 here is CASSPSGGPETQYF. CDR3 DNA sequence: TGTGCCAGCAGTCCCTCGGGAGGCCCGGAGACCCAGTACTTC.

V gene TRBV14 combines with J gene TRBJ2-3; D unresolved. The V end lost 4 bases, the J end lost 2 bases, and 13 bases lay between the germline ends. The germline gives CDR1 SGHDN, CDR2 FVKESK. There are 15 residues in the CDR3. The CDR3 is CASSLRLGATDTQYF. Here the CDR3 DNA reads TGTGCCAGCAGCCTTCGACTTGGAGCCACAGATACGCAGTATTTT. Variable domain in full (rest from reference TRBV14 and TRBJ2-3): EAGVTQFPSHSVIEKGQTVTLRCDPISGHDNLYWYRRVMGKEIKFLLHFVKESKQDESGMPNNRFLAERTGGTYSTLKVQPAELEDSGVYFCASSLRLGATDTQYFGPGTRLTVL.

The rearrangement links TRBV15 to TRBJ2-7; D gene unclear. Trimming left V 0 bases short and J 6 bases short, with 15 bases between. Germline V gene lookup returns CDR1 LNHNV and CDR2 YYDKDF (reference sequence). The CDR3 loop spans 15 amino acids. For the CDR3, the DNA is TGTGCCACCAGCAGAGAGGGCAGTGATTACGCCGAGCAGTACTTC. Amino acid sequence: CATSREGSDYAEQYF.